The 17 T cell receptor beta chains presented below share a single source sample, sequenced in a study of cytomegalovirus exposure and HLA in healthy donors. A multiplex PCR was run with 60 Vbeta primers and 13 Jbeta primers. Using immunoSEQ multiplex PCR, the repertoire was profiled, and TCRdb retains in-frame clones only, with some absent. The table records 150,000 to 200,000 clones, 79% of them present only once. Sequences were obtained from PBMCs. Source of these receptors: a woman in her twenties or thirties in good health and CMV-seropositive.

This chain joins TRBV27 and TRBJ2-5, with D perhaps matching TRBD1 (6 bases). The CDR3 has 15 amino acids. CDR1 MNHEY and CDR2 SMNVEV come from the germline V gene (reference sequence). The ends were cut back, 2 bases at V and 1 base at J, with 11 bases in the middle. CDR3 loop: CASSLVRGRQETQYF. CDR3 nucleotide sequence: TGTGCCAGCAGTTTAGTCAGGGGCCGCCAAGAGACCCAGTACTTC.

The V and J genes are TRBV5-1 and TRBJ2-1, with TRBD2 as a possible D gene (5 bases). The germline CDR1 and CDR2 sequences are SGHRS and YFSETQ. This CDR3 is built from 14 residues. Deletions cut 0 bases from V and 8 bases from J, with 12 bases between. The DNA of the CDR3 is TGCGCCAGCAGCTTGGAGGCCCACGGGGATGAGCAGTTCTTC. Its protein is CASSLEAHGDEQFF.

The CDR3: CASSLDGLTYEQYF. The DNA of the CDR3 is TGTGCCAGCAGCTTAGATGGGCTCACCTACGAGCAGTACTTC. The gene calls are TRBV11-3 and TRBJ2-7; D is undetermined. The V end was cut by 0 bases, the J end by 2 bases, with 8 bases between. The CDR3 is 14 amino acids. Germline loops: CDR1 SGHNT, CDR2 YENEEA.

V is TRBV18 and J is TRBJ2-4, with 11 bases matching TRBD1. Trimming cost V 2 bases and J 9 bases; bases outside gene matches: 6. The CDR3 extends over 15 amino acids. Germline V gives CDR1 KGHSH, CDR2 LQKENI. CDR3 protein: CASSPNGQGAGIQYF. The CDR3 coding sequence is TGTGCCAGCTCACCAAATGGACAGGGGGCAGGCATTCAGTACTTC.

The chain links TRBV18 to TRBJ1-1; D ambiguous. Deletions cut 5 bases from V and 0 bases from J, with 7 bases between. Germline-derived CDR1 and CDR2 are KGHSH and LQKENI. The CDR3 runs to 13 residues. In DNA form, the CDR3 reads TGTGCCAGCTCAACGGGAATGAACACTGAAGCTTTCTTT. This sequence encodes CASSTGMNTEAFF. Full variable domain (remainder filled in from reference TRBV18 and TRBJ1-1): NAGVMQNPRHLVRRRGQEARLRCSPMKGHSHVYWYRQLPEEGLKFMVYLQKENIIDESGMPKERFSAEFPKEGPSILRIQQVVRGDSAAYFCASSTGMNTEAFFGQGTRLTVV.

This chain connects TRBV13 to TRBJ2-1; TRBD1 agrees at 7 bases. Per germline, CDR1 PRHDT and CDR2 FYEKMQ (reference sequence). Trimming cost V 7 bases and J 0 bases; bases outside gene matches: 6. The CDR3 has 15 amino acids. The CDR3 sequence: CASTKDRSSYNEQFF. The CDR3 region has the DNA TGTGCCAGCACCAAGGACAGGAGCTCCTACAATGAGCAGTTCTTC. Full variable domain (missing parts from reference TRBV13 and TRBJ2-1): AAGVIQSPRHLIKEKRETATLKCYPIPRHDTVYWYQQGPGQDPQFLISFYEKMQSDKGSIPDRFSAQQFSDYHSELNMSSLELGDSALYFCASTKDRSSYNEQFFGPGTRLTVL.

The chain has TRBV2 and TRBJ2-3; no firm D call. V was shortened by 6 bases and J by 4 bases, with 14 bases between the two germline ends. CDR1 and CDR2 from the germline V gene are SNHLY and FYNNEI. The CDR3 runs to 14 residues. CDR3 bases: TGTGCCAGCAGATCCCCCAGAATTGCAGATACGCAGTATTTT. The encoded protein is CASRSPRIADTQYF.

The V and J genes are TRBV20-1 and TRBJ2-1, with no clear D. Germline CDR1 reads DFQATT; CDR2 reads SNEGSKA (reference sequence). The CDR3 is made up of 11 amino acids. V was shortened by 6 bases and J by 9 bases, with 12 bases between the two germline ends. CDR3: CSARIVAEQFF. Here the CDR3 DNA reads TGCAGTGCCAGAATCGTAGCTGAGCAGTTCTTC.

The chain has TRBV4-2 and TRBJ1-3; perhaps TRBD1 as D (6 bases). From germline, CDR1 is LGHNA and CDR2 YNFKEQ. This CDR3 region has 19 residues. Trimming removed 1 base from V and 0 bases from J, with 19 bases in between. The CDR3 here is CASSQVLQGASSSGNTIYF. CDR3 sequence (DNA): TGTGCCAGCAGCCAAGTTTTACAGGGAGCCTCCAGCTCTGGAAACACCATATATTTT.

The chain couples TRBV5-1 to TRBJ1-1, with 10 bases identical to TRBD1. J gave up 3 bases and V 4 bases, and 6 bases lay outside the gene matches. This CDR3 is built from 15 residues. Germline CDR1 is SGHRS and CDR2 is YFSETQ. The CDR3 nucleotides read TGCGCCAGCAGCCTAGGGGACAGGGGATACACTGAAGCTTTCTTT. Protein sequence: CASSLGDRGYTEAFF.

The chain carries TRBV7-9 and TRBJ2-7, with TRBD1 as a possible D gene (6 bases). CDR3 length equals 15 residues. Between the trimmed V and J ends, which lost 1 base and 2 bases, there was a span of 12 bases. Germline V gene sequence: CDR1 SEHNR, CDR2 FQNEAQ (reference sequence). Written as DNA, the CDR3 is TGTGCCAGCAGCTTAGGGTCTCGGGACACCTACGAGCAGTACTTC. It specifies CASSLGSRDTYEQYF.

The rearrangement uses TRBV11-2 and TRBJ1-2, with 7 positions matching TRBD1. The length of the CDR3 is 16 residues. Germline assignment: CDR1 SGHAT and CDR2 FQNNGV. The J segment lost 4 bases and the V segment lost 4 bases, leaving 12 bases of the junction unmatched. CDR3 DNA sequence: TGTGCCAGCAGCTCCCGAGGGGAGACAGGGAGCTATGGCTACACCTTC. This encodes CASSSRGETGSYGYTF.

The chain joins TRBV5-4 to TRBJ2-5; D not certain. Germline V gives CDR1 SGHNT, CDR2 YYREEE (reference sequence). V dropped 5 bases and J dropped 5 bases, with 7 bases sitting between them. The CDR3 loop spans 11 amino acids. CDR3 loop: CASSWQETQYF. The CDR3 DNA reads as TGTGCCAGCAGTTGGCAGGAGACCCAGTACTTC.

V and J are TRBV5-4 and TRBJ1-2; TRBD1 is a possible D gene (6 bases). Trimming stripped 3 bases from V and 5 bases from J, with 14 bases between. CDR1 SGHNT and CDR2 YYREEE come from the germline V gene (reference sequence). The CDR3 has 14 residues. The CDR3 region is CASSYPGDTYGYTF. CDR3 sequence (DNA): TGTGCCAGCAGCTACCCTGGGGACACATATGGCTACACCTTC. Variable domain in full (rest from reference TRBV5-4 and TRBJ1-2): ETGVTQSPTHLIKTRGQQVTLRCSSQSGHNTVSWYQQALGQGPQFIFQYYREEENGRGNFPPRFSGLQFPNYSSELNVNALELDDSALYLCASSYPGDTYGYTFGSGTRLTVV.

The chain joins TRBV6-1 to TRBJ2-7, with 7 bases identical to TRBD1. Germline CDR1 is MNHNS and CDR2 is SASEGT. After removal of 6 bases from V and 3 bases from J, the junction contained 5 bases not matched to a gene. CDR3 length: 13 amino acids. The CDR3 DNA sequence: TGTGCCAGCAGGGGACAGCGGTACTACGAGCAGTACTTC. The encoded protein is CASRGQRYYEQYF.

The chain carries TRBV5-1 and TRBJ1-5; D is possibly TRBD1 (5 bases). In germline, CDR1 is SGHRS, CDR2 YFSETQ. The CDR3 contains 14 residues. With 1 base removed from V and 5 bases from J, the gap between germline ends came to 10 bases. Here the CDR3 reads CASSLNSGDQPQHF. The CDR3 bases are TGCGCCAGCAGCTTGAACTCGGGGGATCAGCCCCAGCATTTT.

This rearrangement joins TRBV11-3 to TRBJ2-1; the match to TRBD2 covers 7 bases. The CDR3 is made up of 17 amino acids. Germline lookup yields CDR1 SGHNT and CDR2 YENEEA. J lost 6 bases, V lost 2 bases, and 13 bases had no gene match. For the CDR3, the DNA is TGTGCCAGCAGCTTACTCCGGGACTACCGTCAAAGCAATGAGCAGTTCTTC. As protein: CASSLLRDYRQSNEQFF.